This T cell receptor beta chain was captured in a study of T cell responses to AZD1222 COVID-19 vaccine. The protocol was immunoSEQ multiplex PCR, while the TCRdb copy is restricted to in-frame clones and leaves out a portion. Of about 160,000 clones in the sample, 80% to 95% were seen once. V lost 3 bases, J lost 5 bases, and 9 bases stayed unmatched. Germline V gene data show CDR1 as ENHRY and CDR2 as SYGVKD. This CDR3 is built from 15 residues. The chain combines TRBV10-3 with TRBJ1-2; 7 positions agree with TRBD1. This TCR came from an adult who received the AZD1222 COVID-19 vaccine. The source material was peripheral blood, sampled 28 days after the second AZD1222 dose. CDR3 DNA: TGTGCCATCAGTGACGTGGCACAGGGGAATTATGGCTACACCTTC. It is translated as CAISDVAQGNYGYTF.